This TCR beta chain comes out of a study of T-cell reconstitution after alpha-beta-depleted transplantation in children. Study-wide results and limits: Several hundred expanded graft clones reportedly were the source of alpha-beta T cells about two months after transplant. It was newly produced T cells that mostly accounted for T-cell counts and diversity one year after transplant.

Unique molecular identifiers were incorporated during preparation of the TCRbeta library. TCRdb passed the PCR reads through MiXCR, listing each CDR3 protein once. The sample shows around 700,000 distinct CDR3 sequences, around 12% of them seen only once. A remark on this clonotype: Its antigen remains unknown.

This CDR3 has 15 residues. V lost 1 base and J lost 6; bases outside the gene matches: 6. Germline V gives CDR1 SGHTA, CDR2 FQGTGA. This receptor was identified in a girl under 10 years old with congenital amegakaryocytic thrombocytopenia, due to receive a stem cell transplant. This sequence joins TRBV7-3 and TRBJ2-1; 7 bases fit TRBD2. Sequenced here: PBMCs, sampled before TCRalphabeta/CD19-depleted stem cell transplant. The CDR3 DNA reads TGTGCCAGCAGCTTAAGCGGGGGACGGCGCAATGAGCAGTTCTTC. This encodes CASSLSGGRRNEQFF.